This T cell receptor (beta chain) was sequenced for a study of blood T cell repertoires in COVID-19. Study context: In each case, the material was cDNA or gDNA derived from T cells, B-cell-depleted T cells, or PBMCs.

This table comes from immunoSEQ multiplex PCR, and its TCRdb copy is limited to in-frame clones, with some not included. The sample gives about 430,000 clones, nearly 90% of which show up once; about 1.5% is in the top ten. The CDR3 totals 16 residues. The V segment lost 1 base and the J segment 6 bases; nucleotides outside the gene matches: 9. Germline values: CDR1 GTSNPN, CDR2 SVGIG (reference sequence). Recruitment covered about two dozen US areas and drew participants whose ages spanned about 18 to 95 years. Material for sequencing was PBMCs or T cells enriched from blood (not recorded which). The chain recombines TRBV30 with TRBJ1-5; TRBD1 agrees at 10 bases. The sequence came from a woman in her late teens or twenties who had been exposed to COVID-19. In DNA form, the CDR3 reads TGTGCCTGGAGTGCTGGGGACAGGGGAGACCTTCAGCCCCAGCATTTT. It encodes CAWSAGDRGDLQPQHF.